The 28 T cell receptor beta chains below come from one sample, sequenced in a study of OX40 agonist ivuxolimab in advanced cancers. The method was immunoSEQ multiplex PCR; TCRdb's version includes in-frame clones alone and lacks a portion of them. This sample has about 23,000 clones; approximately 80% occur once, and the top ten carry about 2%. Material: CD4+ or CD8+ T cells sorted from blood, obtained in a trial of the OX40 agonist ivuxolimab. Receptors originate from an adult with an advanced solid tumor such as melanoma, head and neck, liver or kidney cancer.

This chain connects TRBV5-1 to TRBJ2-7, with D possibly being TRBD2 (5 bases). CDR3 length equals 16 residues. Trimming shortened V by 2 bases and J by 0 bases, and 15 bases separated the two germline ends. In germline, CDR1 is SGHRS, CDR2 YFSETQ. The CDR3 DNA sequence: TGCGCCAGCAGCTTCGGAGGACCTACGAGCTCCTACGAGCAGTACTTC. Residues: CASSFGGPTSSYEQYF.

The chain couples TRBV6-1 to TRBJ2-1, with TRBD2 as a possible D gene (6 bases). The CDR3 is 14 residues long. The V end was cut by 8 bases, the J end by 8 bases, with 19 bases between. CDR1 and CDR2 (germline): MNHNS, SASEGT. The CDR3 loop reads CASLTGRGNDEQFF. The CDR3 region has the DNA TGTGCCAGCCTTACTGGACGCGGGAACGATGAGCAGTTCTTC.

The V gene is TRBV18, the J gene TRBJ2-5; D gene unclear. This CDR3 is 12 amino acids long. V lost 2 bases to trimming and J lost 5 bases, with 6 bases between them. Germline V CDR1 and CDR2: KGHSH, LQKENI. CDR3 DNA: TGTGCCAGCTCACCATTGGAGGAGACCCAGTACTTC. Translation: CASSPLEETQYF.

CDR3: CASSQVNRGSKNIQYF. The CDR3 DNA reads TGCGCCAGCAGCCAGGTGAATCGGGGGTCCAAAAACATTCAGTACTTC. This chain connects TRBV4-1 to TRBJ2-4, with D possibly being TRBD2 (6 bases). From germline, CDR1 is MGHRA and CDR2 YSYEKL. The CDR3 has 16 residues. V was cut by 3 bases and J by 2 bases, with 14 bases left in between.

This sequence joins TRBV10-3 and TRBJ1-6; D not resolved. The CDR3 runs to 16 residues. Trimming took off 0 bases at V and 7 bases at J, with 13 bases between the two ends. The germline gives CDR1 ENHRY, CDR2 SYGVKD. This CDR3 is CAISESPGKQNSPLHF. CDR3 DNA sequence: TGTGCCATCAGTGAGTCCCCCGGGAAACAGAATTCACCCCTCCACTTT.

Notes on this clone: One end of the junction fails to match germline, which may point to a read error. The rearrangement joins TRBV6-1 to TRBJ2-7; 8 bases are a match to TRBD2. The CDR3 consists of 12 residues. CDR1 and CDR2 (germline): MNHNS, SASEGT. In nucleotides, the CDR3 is TGTGCCGGCAGGACTAGCCCCCACGAGCAGTACTTC. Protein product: CAGRTSPHEQYF.

The DNA for the CDR3 is TGTGCCAGTAGGCCGCCGGGACACAGATCCTACAATGAGCAGTTCTTC. It specifies CASRPPGHRSYNEQFF. The rearrangement uses TRBV19 and TRBJ2-1, with D possibly TRBD1 on 6 matching bases. This CDR3 contains 16 residues. Germline V gives CDR1 LNHDA, CDR2 SQIVND (reference sequence). V was trimmed by 6 bases and J by 1 base, leaving 16 bases between them.

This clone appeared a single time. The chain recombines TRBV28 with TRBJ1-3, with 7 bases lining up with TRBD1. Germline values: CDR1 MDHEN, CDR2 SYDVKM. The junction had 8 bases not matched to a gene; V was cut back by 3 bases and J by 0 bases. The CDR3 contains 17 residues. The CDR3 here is CASSFGLGTDSGNTIYF. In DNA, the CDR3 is TGTGCCAGCAGTTTCGGGCTAGGGACAGACTCTGGAAACACCATATATTTT.

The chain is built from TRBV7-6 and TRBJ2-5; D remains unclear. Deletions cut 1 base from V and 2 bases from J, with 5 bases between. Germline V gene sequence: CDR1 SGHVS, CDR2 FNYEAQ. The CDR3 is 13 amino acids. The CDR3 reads CASSLVRQETQYF. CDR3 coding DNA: TGTGCCAGCAGCTTAGTCAGGCAAGAGACCCAGTACTTC.

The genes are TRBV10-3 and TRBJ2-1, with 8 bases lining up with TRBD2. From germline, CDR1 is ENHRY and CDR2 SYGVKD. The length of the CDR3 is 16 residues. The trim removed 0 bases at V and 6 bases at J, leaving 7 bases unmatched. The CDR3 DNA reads TGTGCCATCAGTGAGTCGGGGGCGGGGGGCACCAATGAGCAGTTCTTC. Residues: CAISESGAGGTNEQFF.

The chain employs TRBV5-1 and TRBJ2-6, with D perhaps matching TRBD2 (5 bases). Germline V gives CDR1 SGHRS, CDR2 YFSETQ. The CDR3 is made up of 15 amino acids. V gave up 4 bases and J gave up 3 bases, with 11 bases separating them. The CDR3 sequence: CASSRGVDGANVLTF. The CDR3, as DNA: TGCGCCAGCAGCCGGGGAGTAGATGGGGCCAACGTCCTGACTTTC.

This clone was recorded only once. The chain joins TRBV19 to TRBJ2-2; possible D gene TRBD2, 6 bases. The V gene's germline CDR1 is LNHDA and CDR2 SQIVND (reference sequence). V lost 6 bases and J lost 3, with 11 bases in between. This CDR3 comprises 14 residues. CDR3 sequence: CASRGGVDTGELFF. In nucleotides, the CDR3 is TGTGCCAGTAGGGGAGGAGTTGACACCGGGGAGCTGTTTTTT.

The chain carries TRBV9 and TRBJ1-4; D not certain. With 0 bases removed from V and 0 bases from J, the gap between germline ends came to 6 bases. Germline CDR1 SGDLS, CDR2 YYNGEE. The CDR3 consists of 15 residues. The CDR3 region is CASSVGGSTNEKLFF. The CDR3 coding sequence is TGTGCCAGCAGCGTAGGAGGGTCAACTAATGAAAAACTGTTTTTT. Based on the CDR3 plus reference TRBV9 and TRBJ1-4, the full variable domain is DSGVTQTPKHLITATGQRVTLRCSPRSGDLSVYWYQQSLDQGLQFLIQYYNGEERAKGNILERFSAQQFPDLHSELNLSSLELGDSALYFCASSVGGSTNEKLFFGSGTQLSVL.

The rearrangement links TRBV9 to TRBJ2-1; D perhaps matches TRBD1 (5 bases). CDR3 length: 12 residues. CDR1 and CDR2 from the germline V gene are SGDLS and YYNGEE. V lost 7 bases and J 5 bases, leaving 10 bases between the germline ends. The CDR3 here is CASGKGHNEQFF. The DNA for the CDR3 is TGTGCCAGCGGGAAGGGGCACAATGAGCAGTTCTTC.

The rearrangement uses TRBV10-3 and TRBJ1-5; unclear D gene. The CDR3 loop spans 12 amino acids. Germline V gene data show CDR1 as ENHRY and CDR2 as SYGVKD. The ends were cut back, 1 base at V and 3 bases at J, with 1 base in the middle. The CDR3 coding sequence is TGTGCCATCAGTGAGTACAATCAGCCCCAGCATTTT. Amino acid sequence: CAISEYNQPQHF.

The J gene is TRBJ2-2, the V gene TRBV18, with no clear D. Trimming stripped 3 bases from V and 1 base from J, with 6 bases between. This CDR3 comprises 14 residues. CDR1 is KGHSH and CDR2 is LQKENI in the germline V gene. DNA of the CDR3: TGTGCCAGCTCACCGAGCGAGAACACCGGGGAGCTGTTTTTT. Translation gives CASSPSENTGELFF.

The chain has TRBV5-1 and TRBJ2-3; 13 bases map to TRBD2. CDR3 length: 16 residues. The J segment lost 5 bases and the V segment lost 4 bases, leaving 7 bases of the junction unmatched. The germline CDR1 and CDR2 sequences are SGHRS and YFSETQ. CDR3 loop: CASSPTSGGAGDTQYF. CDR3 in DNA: TGCGCCAGCAGCCCAACTAGCGGGGGGGCCGGAGATACGCAGTATTTT.

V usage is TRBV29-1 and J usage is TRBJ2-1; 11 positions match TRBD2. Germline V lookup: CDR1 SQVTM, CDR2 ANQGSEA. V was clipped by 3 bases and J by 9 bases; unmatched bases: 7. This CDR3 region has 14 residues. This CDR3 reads CSVERLAGGSEQFF. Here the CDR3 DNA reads TGCAGCGTTGAGAGGCTAGCGGGAGGTAGTGAGCAGTTCTTC.

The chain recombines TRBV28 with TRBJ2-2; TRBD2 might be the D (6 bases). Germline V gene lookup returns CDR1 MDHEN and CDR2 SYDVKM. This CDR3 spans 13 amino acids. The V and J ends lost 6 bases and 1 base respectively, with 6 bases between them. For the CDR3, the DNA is TGTGCCAGCAGCGGGGGGAACACCGGGGAGCTGTTTTTT. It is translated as CASSGGNTGELFF.

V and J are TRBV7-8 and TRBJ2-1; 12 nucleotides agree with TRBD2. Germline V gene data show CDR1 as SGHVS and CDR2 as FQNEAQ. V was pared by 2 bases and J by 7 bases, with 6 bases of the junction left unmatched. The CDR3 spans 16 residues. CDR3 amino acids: CASSLKAGLAGNEQFF. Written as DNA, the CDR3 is TGTGCCAGCAGCTTAAAAGCCGGACTAGCGGGGAATGAGCAGTTCTTC.

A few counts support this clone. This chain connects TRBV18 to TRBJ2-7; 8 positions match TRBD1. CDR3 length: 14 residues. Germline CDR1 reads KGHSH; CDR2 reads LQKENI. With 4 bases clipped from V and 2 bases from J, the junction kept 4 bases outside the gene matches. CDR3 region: CASSHDRGAYEQYF. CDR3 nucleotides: TGTGCCAGCTCACATGACAGGGGCGCCTACGAGCAGTACTTC.

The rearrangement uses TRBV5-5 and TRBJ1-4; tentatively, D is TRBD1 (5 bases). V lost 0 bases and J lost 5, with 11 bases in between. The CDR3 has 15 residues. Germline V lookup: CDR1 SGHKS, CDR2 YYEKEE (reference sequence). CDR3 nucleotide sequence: TGTGCCAGCAGCTTGGACCCAGGGCCGAATGAAAAACTGTTTTTT. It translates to CASSLDPGPNEKLFF.

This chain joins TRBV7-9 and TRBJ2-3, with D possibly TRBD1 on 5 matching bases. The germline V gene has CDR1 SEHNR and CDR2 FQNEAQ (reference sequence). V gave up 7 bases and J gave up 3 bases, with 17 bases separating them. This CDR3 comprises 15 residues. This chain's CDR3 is CASNQGLFGTDTQYF. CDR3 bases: TGTGCCAGCAACCAGGGATTATTTGGGACAGATACGCAGTATTTT.

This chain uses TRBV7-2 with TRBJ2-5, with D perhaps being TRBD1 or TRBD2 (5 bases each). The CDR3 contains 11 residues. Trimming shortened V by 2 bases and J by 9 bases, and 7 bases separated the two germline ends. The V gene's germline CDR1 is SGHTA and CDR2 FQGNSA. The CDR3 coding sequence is TGTGCCAGCAGCTTAATGGGGGCCCAGTACTTC. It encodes CASSLMGAQYF.

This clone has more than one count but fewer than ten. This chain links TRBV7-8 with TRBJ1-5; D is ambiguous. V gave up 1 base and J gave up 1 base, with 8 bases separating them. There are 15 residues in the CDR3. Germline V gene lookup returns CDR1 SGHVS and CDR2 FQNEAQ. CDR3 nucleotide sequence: TGTGCCAGCAGCTTAGAACGAATCAGCAATCAGCCCCAGCATTTT. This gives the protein CASSLERISNQPQHF.

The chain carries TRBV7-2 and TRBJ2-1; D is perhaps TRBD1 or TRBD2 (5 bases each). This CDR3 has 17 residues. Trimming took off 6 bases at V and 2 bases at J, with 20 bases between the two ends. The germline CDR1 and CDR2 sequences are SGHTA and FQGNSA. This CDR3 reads CASSKSGTRVTYNEQFF. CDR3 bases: TGTGCCAGCAGTAAATCCGGGACCAGGGTTACCTACAATGAGCAGTTCTTC. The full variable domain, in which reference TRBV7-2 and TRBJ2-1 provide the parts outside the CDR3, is GAGVSQSPSNKVTEKGKDVELRCDPISGHTALYWYRQSLGQGLEFLIYFQGNSAPDKSGLPSDRFSAERTGGSVSTLTIQRTQQEDSAVYLCASSKSGTRVTYNEQFFGPGTRLTVL.

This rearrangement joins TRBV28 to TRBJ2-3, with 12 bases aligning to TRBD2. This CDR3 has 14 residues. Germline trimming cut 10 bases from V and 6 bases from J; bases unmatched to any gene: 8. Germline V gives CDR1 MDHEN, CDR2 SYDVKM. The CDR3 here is CAILTSGSADTQYF. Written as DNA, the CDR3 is TGTGCCATCCTGACTAGCGGGAGTGCGGATACGCAGTATTTT.

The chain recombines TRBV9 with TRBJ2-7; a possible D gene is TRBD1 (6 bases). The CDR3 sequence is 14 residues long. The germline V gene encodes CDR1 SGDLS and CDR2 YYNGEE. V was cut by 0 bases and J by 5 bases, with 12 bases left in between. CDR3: CASSVGQGPDEQYF. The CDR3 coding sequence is TGTGCCAGCAGCGTAGGCCAGGGGCCCGACGAGCAGTACTTC. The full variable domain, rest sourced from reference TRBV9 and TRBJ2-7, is DSGVTQTPKHLITATGQRVTLRCSPRSGDLSVYWYQQSLDQGLQFLIQYYNGEERAKGNILERFSAQQFPDLHSELNLSSLELGDSALYFCASSVGQGPDEQYFGPGTRLTVT.